Sequencing of this TCR beta chain was carried out in a study of Tregs in tolerant kidney transplant recipients. Mixed chimerism was transient after nonmyeloablative marrow transplants from related graft donors. CD4+CD25+CD127- Tregs, CD4+CD25- non-Tregs, CD4 and CD8 cells were sorted. Generated by immunoSEQ multiplex PCR, the TCRdb table keeps only in-frame clones and is missing some. The table includes 45,000 or so clones, approximately 89% detected once. CDR1 is MNHEY, CDR2 SMNVEV, per germline (reference sequence). The CDR3 spans 15 residues. The trim removed 1 base at V and 6 bases at J, leaving 6 bases unmatched.

The V and J genes are TRBV27 and TRBJ1-2; TRBD1 aligns across 9 bases. The sample in question was CD8+ T cells from blood (PBMCs), obtained 12 months after the transplant. The origin of this receptor is a human patient who received a combined kidney and bone marrow transplant. Some of these T cells may belong to the graft donor. The CDR3 DNA reads TGTGCCAGCAGTTTATTCCGGGACAGGGTTCATGGCTACACCTTC. Its translation is CASSLFRDRVHGYTF.